The 15 T cell receptor beta chains presented below share a single source sample, sequenced in a study of molecular identifiers for immune sequencing clone quantification. Via MiXCR, TCRdb re-called the PCR reads, giving one row per CDR3 protein. Of some 680,000 distinct CDR3 sequences in the sample, roughly 23% are singletons; the top ten hold 0.78%. Sequenced input: naive CD8+ T cells from blood, with Jurkat cell RNA spiked in. Subset in this sample: FACS-sorted CD8+CD4-CCR7+CD45RA+ naive T cells. Receptors originate from a human donor in good health. Some libraries in this study had Jurkat cell RNA spiked in.

The V gene is TRBV2, the J gene TRBJ2-2; D unresolved. CDR3 length equals 14 residues. Trimming removed 7 bases at V and 0 bases at J, with 9 bases between. The germline V gene encodes CDR1 SNHLY and CDR2 FYNNEI. The chain's CDR3 is CASKWFANTGELFF. CDR3 sequence (DNA): TGTGCCAGCAAGTGGTTCGCGAACACCGGGGAGCTGTTTTTT.

The chain combines TRBV4-3 with TRBJ2-7; the D is unclear. CDR3 size: 15 residues. Trimming took 0 bases from V and 2 from J, leaving 11 bases between them. The germline CDR1 and CDR2 sequences are LGHNA and YSLEER. DNA for the CDR3: TGCGCCAGCAGCCAAGATTTCCCGGCAACCTACGAGCAGTACTTC. Translation gives CASSQDFPATYEQYF.

Worth noting for this clonotype: A much larger clonotype is one base distant, so this may be a read error. J is TRBJ2-3 and V is TRBV11-2, with TRBD1 matching 7 bases. Germline assignment: CDR1 SGHAT and CDR2 FQNNGV. The CDR3 consists of 16 residues. The CDR3 nucleotides read TGTGCCAGCAGATTAGAAGACAGGGTTGTGCCAGATACGCAGTATTTT. This encodes CASRLEDRVVPDTQYF.

The chain couples TRBV10-3 to TRBJ2-5; 8 bases agree with TRBD1. With 5 bases clipped from V and 4 bases from J, the junction kept 3 bases outside the gene matches. The CDR3 totals 13 residues. Germline CDR1 reads ENHRY; CDR2 reads SYGVKD. The CDR3 coding sequence is TGTGCCATCAGTCGGGGACAGGTAGAGACCCAGTACTTC. Translation gives CAISRGQVETQYF.

This clonotype was recorded many times. The chain joins TRBV7-2 to TRBJ2-3; 10 bases agree with TRBD2. The germline gives CDR1 SGHTA, CDR2 FQGNSA. The CDR3 is 17 amino acids. V lost 3 bases and J lost 2; bases outside the gene matches: 8. This CDR3 is CASSFLAGALLTDTQYF. The CDR3 DNA sequence: TGTGCCAGCAGCTTCCTAGCGGGGGCCCTTCTCACAGATACGCAGTATTTT.

In this sample, this clonotype turned up many times. The chain combines TRBV2 with TRBJ2-3; 13 nucleotides match TRBD2. The CDR3 length is 15 residues. The V gene end was trimmed by 6 bases and the J gene end by 6 bases; junction bases not matched to a gene: 6. CDR1 is SNHLY, CDR2 FYNNEI, per germline. The CDR3 reads CASRLTSGGLDTQYF. DNA for the CDR3: TGTGCCAGCAGACTGACTAGCGGGGGGCTTGATACGCAGTATTTT.

This clonotype was detected ten times or more. The rearrangement uses TRBV2 and TRBJ2-5; 12 nucleotides line up with TRBD1. CDR3 length: 15 residues. CDR1 and CDR2 from the germline V gene are SNHLY and FYNNEI. V gave up 6 bases and J gave up 3 bases; unmatched junction bases: 5. CDR3 sequence reads: CASSEGQGAEETQYF. The CDR3 DNA is TGTGCCAGCAGCGAGGGACAGGGGGCTGAAGAGACCCAGTACTTC.

This clonotype was detected a few times. Given the absence of the conserved phenylalanine or tryptophan at the CDR3 end, a read error is likely. DNA of the CDR3: TGTGCCAGTAGCTTAGACCACAATGAGCAGTTCATC. This translates into CASSLDHNEQFI. The V gene is TRBV11-2, the J gene TRBJ2-1; D remains unclear. Germline lookup yields CDR1 SGHAT and CDR2 FQNNGV. CDR3 size: 12 residues.

Worth noting for this clonotype: This could be a read error, since a much larger clone is one nucleotide away. The chain recombines TRBV29-1 with TRBJ2-3; TRBD2 matches 10 bases. V lost 2 bases and J lost 2; bases outside the gene matches: 7. CDR1 SQVTM and CDR2 ANQGSEA come from the germline V gene. The CDR3 has 16 amino acids. The CDR3 spells CSVEMPSGGATDTQYF. DNA for the CDR3: TGCAGCGTTGAAATGCCTAGCGGGGGTGCCACAGATACGCAGTATTTT.

Points on this clonotype: The missing conserved phenylalanine or tryptophan at the end of this CDR3 makes a read error likely. The chain uses TRBV7-6 and TRBJ2-7, with D perhaps being TRBD1 or TRBD2 (5 bases each). This CDR3 comprises 15 residues. The V end was cut by 3 bases, the J end by 9 bases, with 21 bases between. Per germline, CDR1 SGHVS and CDR2 FNYEAQ. The CDR3 DNA sequence: TGTGCCAGCAGCTTTAGTGGGGGTGCCCCGGGTGGGCAGTACCTC. Protein sequence: CASSFSGGAPGGQYL.

Concerning this clonotype itself: No conserved phenylalanine or tryptophan is present at the end of the CDR3, so a read error is the likely explanation. V usage is TRBV28 and J usage is TRBJ2-7; D is uncertain. Germline CDR1 is MDHEN and CDR2 is SYDVKM. This CDR3 has 14 residues. V lost 2 bases, J lost 4 bases, and 12 bases lay in between. The DNA of the CDR3 is TGTGCCAGCAGTTTAGTTAGGTCTAGTTACGAGCAGTACCTC. Its protein is CASSLVRSSYEQYL.

This clonotype was detected ten times or more. This chain connects TRBV11-3 to TRBJ2-1; the match to TRBD2 covers 11 bases. The CDR3 covers 15 residues. Losses at the gene ends were 5 bases for V and 7 bases for J; bases not matched to a gene: 7. The germline CDR1 and CDR2 sequences are SGHNT and YENEEA. Written as DNA, the CDR3 is TGTGCCAGCAGCGAACCGGGACTAGCGGTTAATGAGCAGTTCTTC. This translates into CASSEPGLAVNEQFF. The full variable domain, in which reference TRBV11-3 and TRBJ2-1 provide the parts outside the CDR3, is EAGVVQSPRYKIIEKKQPVAFWCNPISGHNTLYWYLQNLGQGPELLIRYENEEAVDDSQLPKDRFSAERLKGVDSTLKIQPAELGDSAVYLCASSEPGLAVNEQFFGPGTRLTVL.

This sequence joins TRBV20-1 and TRBJ1-5; D unclear. CDR3 length: 15 amino acids. Deletions cut 4 bases from V and 1 base from J, with 14 bases between. Germline CDR1 reads DFQATT; CDR2 reads SNEGSKA (reference sequence). The CDR3 protein is CSAISIGLSNQPQHF. CDR3 in DNA: TGCAGTGCTATATCGATAGGCCTCAGCAATCAGCCCCAGCATTTT.

The sample holds a few counts of this clonotype. A much larger clone sits a single nucleotide away, making a read error possible. The DNA of the CDR3 is TGTGCCAGCAGCGACATTGACCCCTCCTCTGGGGCCAGCGTCCTGACTTTC. Translating gives CASSDIDPSSGASVLTF. V gene TRBV12-3 or TRBV12-4 combines with J gene TRBJ2-6, with a tentative D call TRBD1 (5 bases). The CDR3 extends over 17 amino acids.

Of note for this clonotype: Here the CDR3 omits its conserved ending phenylalanine or tryptophan, so a read error is the likely source. The V call is TRBV7-2, the J call TRBJ1-2; tentatively, D is TRBD1 (5 bases). V was cut by 0 bases and J by 7 bases, with 9 bases left in between. CDR3 size: 13 residues. Germline V gene data show CDR1 as SGHTA and CDR2 as FQGNSA. In DNA form, the CDR3 reads TGTGCCAGCAGCTTAGCGGGGGACGGTGGCTACACCTCC. Translating it yields CASSLAGDGGYTS.